This T cell receptor (beta chain) was identified during a study of T cells in Graves' hyperthyroidism and ophthalmopathy. Study outcomes and limitations: It was a median 6.5 months before onset that the model predicted ophthalmopathy. In the blood, most expanded thyroid clonotypes above 0.001 appeared as well.

TCR beta CDR3 regions were amplified from RNA. The HTBI primer set was used in a first-round RT-PCR of the TCR CDR3. TCRdb itself ran the multiplex PCR reads through MiXCR, one entry per CDR3 protein. The sample carries around 56,000 distinct CDR3 sequences, approximately 50% recorded once. Germline V gene sequence: CDR1 SQVTM, CDR2 ANQGSEA. The ends lost 7 bases at V and 1 base at J; junction bases unmatched: 11. The CDR3 totals 16 residues. Patients having uncontrolled infection, another autoimmune disease, pregnancy or lactation were not included. The authors took PBMCs from 7.5 to 10 ml fresh peripheral blood. Notes on this clonotype: Antigen specificity is unknown.

The chain combines TRBV29-1 with TRBJ2-3, with 10 bases lining up with TRBD1. Sequences were obtained from blood. This receptor was identified in a woman aged 25 to 39 with Graves' ophthalmopathy. The CDR3 coding sequence is TGCAGCGCTTCCGGGACAGGGACAGGGGGCACAGATACGCAGTATTTT. It specifies CSASGTGTGGTDTQYF.